This paragraph covers one T cell receptor (beta chain) sequence. Its antigen remains unidentified. Combining a sample-barcoded 5' primer with a J-beta primer mix, a second PCR ran for about 6 to 11 cycles. Each CDR3 protein gets one entry after TCRdb re-called the 5' RACE reads with MiXCR. The sample yields some 880,000 distinct CDR3 sequences, under 40% seen once. This entry is derived from a study of blood T cells in healthy people across ages. Study outcomes and limitations: Reliance upon unsorted PBMCs precluded definitive naive versus antigen-experienced comparison.

Total RNA, at least 5.5 micrograms per sample, came from PBMCs. V lost 5 bases and J lost 6; bases outside the gene matches: 12. The germline V gene has CDR1 MNHEY and CDR2 SMNVEV (reference sequence). The CDR3 sequence is 16 residues long. The chain is built from TRBV27 and TRBJ2-3; 9 bases match TRBD1. The sequencing sample was made of blood. This sequence originates from a man aged 18 to 30 in good health. CDR3 coding DNA: TGTGCCAGCAGTACCAACAGGGGGCTGGGGACGGATACGCAGTATTTT. Amino acids: CASSTNRGLGTDTQYF.